These T cell receptor beta chains were read from a single sample in a study of T cell clones after liver transplantation. Method: immunoSEQ multiplex PCR; TCRdb's copy keeps in-frame clones and lacks some. Of under 55,000 clones detected, about 86% appear once; the ten largest clones hold 2% to 2.5%. Sequenced material: CD4+ T cells from blood, taken 24 months after liver transplant. Receptor source: a human patient who received a liver transplant. Some T cells could come from the graft donor. Each CDR3 is given with its conserved first and last residue. A D gene is named only where the DNA matches it firmly.

DNA	CDR3	V	J	D	length
TGTGCCAGCAGCGTAGGAGCTAGCGGGAGGATCGGCGGAGAGACCCAGTACTTC	CASSVGASGRIGGETQYF	TRBV9	TRBJ2-5	TRBD2	18
TGCAGCGCATGGACAGGGAACATCCAAGAGACCCAGTACTTC	CSAWTGNIQETQYF	TRBV29-1	TRBJ2-5	TRBD1	14
TGTGCCAGCAGTAAAAATTCAGGGACAGGGAAAGAGACCCAGTACTTC	CASSKNSGTGKETQYF	TRBV2	TRBJ2-5	TRBD1	16
TGTGCCAGCGCAGGACAGGGGAACACCGGGGAGCTGTTTTTT	CASAGQGNTGELFF	TRBV27	TRBJ2-2	TRBD1	14
TGTGCCAGCACCGCCAGGGGACTAGCGGGAGGTTCCTCCTACAATGAGCAGTTCTTC	CASTARGLAGGSSYNEQFF	TRBV2	TRBJ2-1	TRBD2	19
TGTGCCAGCAGCCTTATTAATTTGGCAGCCCCGTACACTGAAGCTTTCTTT	CASSLINLAAPYTEAFF	TRBV27	TRBJ1-1	NA	17
TGTGCCAGCAGTTTTGTCCCAAGGTCTTCGGGATACGGCTACACCTTC	CASSFVPRSSGYGYTF	TRBV27	TRBJ1-2	NA	16
TGTGCCAGCAGTGAAAGGGACTTCCCGAGGGATACGCAGTATTTT	CASSERDFPRDTQYF	TRBV6-1	TRBJ2-3	NA	15
TGTGCCAGCACCCAAAGACAGGAAAACACTGAAGCTTTCTTT	CASTQRQENTEAFF	TRBV6-5	TRBJ1-1	NA	14
TGTGCCAGCAGCTTAGATCCAGGTCTCGGGGACACCATATATTTT	CASSLDPGLGDTIYF	TRBV7-9	TRBJ1-3	NA	15
TGCGCCAGCAGCGACCGAGGGCGGGCACCCTATGGCTACACCTTC	CASSDRGRAPYGYTF	TRBV4-3	TRBJ1-2	NA	15
TGTGCCAGCGGACAGGGCAATCAGCCCCAGCATTTT	CASGQGNQPQHF	TRBV28	TRBJ1-5	TRBD1	12
TGTGCCAGCAGTTTATCCCCTTATGGAAACACCATATATTTT	CASSLSPYGNTIYF	TRBV27	TRBJ1-3	NA	14
TGTGCCAGCAGTGCCTCACAAGAGACCCAGTACTTC	CASSASQETQYF	TRBV2	TRBJ2-5	NA	12
TGTGCCAGCAGCCCCGGGACTAGCGGCGAGCAGTACTTC	CASSPGTSGEQYF	TRBV11-3	TRBJ2-7	TRBD2	13
TGCGCCAGCAGCCAAGTGGAAAGTAGCGTAAGCACAGATACGCAGTATTTT	CASSQVESSVSTDTQYF	TRBV4-1	TRBJ2-3	NA	17